These T cell receptor beta chains were read from a single sample in a study of blood T cell repertoires in COVID-19. The table came from immunoSEQ multiplex PCR; TCRdb's copy has only in-frame clones and leaves some out. The profile shows a few hundred thousand clones, approximately 80% of them singletons. Sequenced: peripheral blood. Receptors were obtained from a woman aged 40 to 50 who had recovered from COVID-19. The CDR3 runs from the conserved cysteine through the conserved F or W. The D gene is left open where the match is weak.

TGTGCCAGCAGCCAACAGGGGGCGTTCGGTGGCTACACCTTC,CASSQQGAFGGYTF,14,TRBV3-1/TRBV3-2,TRBD1,TRBJ1-2
TGTGCCAGCAGCTTAGACAGGGGAAATACGCAGTATTTT,CASSLDRGNTQYF,13,TRBV7-2,TRBD1,TRBJ2-3
TGTGCCAGCAGCCAAGATTATGGTCGGACAGGTGATGGCTACACCTTC,CASSQDYGRTGDGYTF,16,TRBV3-1/TRBV3-2,TRBD1,TRBJ1-2
TGTGCCAGCAGTCCAGGACAGAATCAGCCCCAGCATTTT,CASSPGQNQPQHF,13,TRBV12-3/TRBV12-4,NA,TRBJ1-5
TGCGCCAGCAGCCAAGATGCCAGTTCCTCTGGGGCCAACGTCCTGACTTTC,CASSQDASSSGANVLTF,17,TRBV4-3,NA,TRBJ2-6
TGTGCCAGCGGTCATAGCGGGGGGACAAATCGCCAAGAGACCCAGTACTTC,CASGHSGGTNRQETQYF,17,TRBV4-2,TRBD2,TRBJ2-5
TGTGCCATCAAATTACAGGGGGAGGTCACTGAAGCTTTCTTT,CAIKLQGEVTEAFF,14,TRBV10-3,TRBD1,TRBJ1-1
TGCGCCAGCAGCGCCTCCTCAACTTCTAGTGAGCAGTTCTTC,CASSASSTSSEQFF,14,TRBV5-1,NA,TRBJ2-1
TGTGCCAGCAGTATCTCAACGACAGCCTATGAAGCTTTCTTT,CASSISTTAYEAFF,14,TRBV6-5,NA,TRBJ1-1
TGTGCCAGCAGTTACTTGGTTTCAGCCTACGAGCAGTACTTC,CASSYLVSAYEQYF,14,TRBV6-2/TRBV6-3,NA,TRBJ2-7
TGTGCCACCAGTGACCCCCCGACACCGGGACACTTCTTTTCGGGCACAGATACGCAGTATTTT,CATSDPPTPGHFFSGTDTQYF,21,TRBV24-1,NA,TRBJ2-3
TGTGCCAGCTCACCACTTACAGGGGACTCCTACGAGCAGTACTTC,CASSPLTGDSYEQYF,15,TRBV18,TRBD1,TRBJ2-7